This T cell receptor (beta chain) was recorded in a study of T cells in Graves' hyperthyroidism and ophthalmopathy. Study-level information: Sampling of peripheral blood happened at initial diagnosis, prior to any treatment.

Notes on the study in general: In blood, most of the thyroid clonotypes expanded above 0.001 were also present.

Details on this clonotype: The target antigen is unknown.

It was uncontrolled infection, other autoimmune disease, pregnancy or lactation that excluded patients. The authors obtained PBMCs from more than 8 ml of fresh peripheral blood. V lost 9 bases and J 4 bases, leaving 15 bases between the germline ends. The length of the CDR3 is 13 residues. Germline V lookup: CDR1 SGHTA, CDR2 FQGNSA. Researchers amplified the TCR beta CDR3 regions from RNA transcripts. Primed by the HTBI set, a first-round RT-PCR was run on the TCR CDR3. In TCRdb, the multiplex PCR reads were re-called with MiXCR into one record per CDR3 protein. This sample has approximately 250,000 distinct CDR3 sequences, with over 20% found just once.

The sequence derives from a woman aged 40 to 55 with Graves' ophthalmopathy. The specimen sequenced was blood. V usage is TRBV7-2 and J usage is TRBJ1-2, with a tentative D call TRBD1 (5 bases). The CDR3 loop is CARSATGPYGYTF. The CDR3 region has the DNA TGTGCCAGAAGCGCCACAGGCCCCTATGGCTACACCTTC.